The 24 T cell receptor beta chains reported below all come from one sample, sequenced in a study of T cell changes during pregnancy in multiple sclerosis. Clones were sequenced by immunoSEQ multiplex PCR, and TCRdb holds only the in-frame ones, with some missing. The profile shows about 70,000 clones, about 94% of them singletons. Source: peripheral blood, taken in the third trimester of pregnancy. These receptors came from a female donor with multiple sclerosis, enrolled in a pregnancy study.

The J gene is TRBJ1-2, the V gene TRBV15, with D possibly TRBD1 on 5 matching bases. CDR1 LNHNV and CDR2 YYDKDF come from the germline V gene (reference sequence). The CDR3 consists of 14 residues. Deletions cut 1 base from V and 8 bases from J, with 14 bases between. CDR3 region: CATSRVGREGGYTF. The CDR3 bases are TGTGCCACCAGCAGAGTTGGCAGGGAGGGCGGCTACACCTTC.

V is TRBV18 and J is TRBJ2-3; 9 bases fit TRBD1. V shed 6 bases and J 5 bases; nucleotides not matched to a gene: 6. The germline gives CDR1 KGHSH, CDR2 LQKENI. This CDR3 is 14 amino acids long. The CDR3 protein is CASSTGGPQDTQYF. CDR3 DNA sequence: TGTGCCAGCTCGACAGGGGGACCCCAAGATACGCAGTATTTT.

This clone has only a few counts. V usage is TRBV7-3 and J usage is TRBJ1-1; possibly TRBD1 for D (5 bases). Germline V gives CDR1 SGHTA, CDR2 FQGTGA. V was clipped by 5 bases and J by 1 base, with 14 bases between them. The CDR3 spans 15 residues. DNA for the CDR3: TGTGCCAGCAGCCCCACCCGACAGACGAACACTGAAGCTTTCTTT. Translation: CASSPTRQTNTEAFF.

The genes are TRBV5-6 and TRBJ2-7; D is unresolved. With 0 bases removed from V and 6 bases from J, the gap between germline ends came to 4 bases. Germline CDR1 reads SGHDT; CDR2 reads YYEEEE. This CDR3 contains 11 residues. CDR3 DNA sequence: TGTGCCAGCAGCTTGGCTTCCGAGCAGTACTTC. Protein: CASSLASEQYF.

The chain joins TRBV19 to TRBJ1-1, with D hard to call. CDR3 length equals 15 residues. Trimming removed 5 bases at V and 1 base at J, with 14 bases between. In germline, CDR1 is LNHDA, CDR2 SQIVND (reference sequence). The CDR3 region is CASSVSGMGNTEAFF. The CDR3 DNA follows: TGTGCCAGTAGTGTATCGGGGATGGGGAACACTGAAGCTTTCTTT.

This clone came up a few times. The J gene is TRBJ1-3, the V gene TRBV19; tentatively, D is TRBD1 (6 bases). The V and J ends lost 5 bases and 4 bases respectively, with 21 bases between them. CDR1 and CDR2 from the germline V gene are LNHDA and SQIVND (reference sequence). This CDR3 contains 17 residues. This CDR3 reads CASSSPFRTAGGNTIYF. CDR3 nucleotides: TGTGCCAGTAGTTCCCCCTTCAGGACAGCCGGAGGAAACACCATATATTTT.

The CDR3 protein is CASRYGLGGRYNEQFF. The CDR3 DNA reads TGTGCCAGCAGGTATGGGCTGGGGGGACGGTACAATGAGCAGTTCTTC. The chain has TRBV5-4 and TRBJ2-1, with a tentative D call TRBD2 (6 bases). Germline CDR1 is SGHNT and CDR2 is YYREEE (reference sequence). The V gene lost 5 bases and the J gene lost 4 bases, with 19 bases spanning the gap. The CDR3 spans 16 residues.

The chain employs TRBV30 and TRBJ1-4; 9 nucleotides agree with TRBD1. Germline CDR1 and CDR2: GTSNPN and SVGIG (reference sequence). The V segment lost 1 base and the J segment 5 bases; nucleotides outside the gene matches: 5. The CDR3 totals 15 residues. CDR3 in DNA: TGTGCCTGGAGTGCTAAGGGGACAGGGAATGAAAAACTGTTTTTT. The encoded protein is CAWSAKGTGNEKLFF.

CDR3 in amino acids: CASSLTGTGIYSGNTIYF. The CDR3, as DNA: TGTGCCAGCAGTTTAACCGGGACAGGGATTTACTCTGGAAACACCATATATTTT. The chain joins TRBV28 to TRBJ1-3; 9 bases line up with TRBD1. Trimming cost V 2 bases and J 0 bases; bases outside gene matches: 8. In germline, CDR1 is MDHEN, CDR2 SYDVKM. This CDR3 region has 18 residues.

The chain joins TRBV7-9 to TRBJ1-3, with 8 nucleotides matching TRBD1. Trimming at V came to 1 base and at J to 4 bases, leaving 9 bases not matched to a gene. CDR1 and CDR2 (germline): SEHNR, FQNEAQ (reference sequence). The CDR3 consists of 17 residues. CDR3 in DNA: TGTGCCAGCAGCTTAGAGGTCCCGGCAGGGGGCGGAAACACCATATATTTT. Its protein product is CASSLEVPAGGGNTIYF.

V gene TRBV7-9 combines with J gene TRBJ2-5, with D maybe TRBD2 (6 bases). The V gene's germline CDR1 is SEHNR and CDR2 FQNEAQ (reference sequence). The CDR3 is made up of 14 amino acids. The V end was cut by 5 bases, the J end by 1 base, with 11 bases between. In DNA form, the CDR3 reads TGTGCCAGCAGCCAGGACTACCCCCAAGAGACCCAGTACTTC. Encoded protein: CASSQDYPQETQYF.

The gene calls are TRBV7-9 and TRBJ2-7; 7 bases map to TRBD1. Germline CDR1 is SEHNR and CDR2 is FQNEAQ (reference sequence). V lost 3 bases and J lost 2; bases outside the gene matches: 4. The CDR3 is made up of 14 amino acids. The DNA for the CDR3 is TGTGCCAGCAGCTTCCCCCAGGGGGCCTACGAGCAGTACTTC. This encodes CASSFPQGAYEQYF.

This clone was observed once. The CDR3 DNA reads TGTGCCAGCAGTCCCCGGCTAGCGGGGGCCGGGGAGACCCAGTACTTC. Its translation is CASSPRLAGAGETQYF. The chain carries TRBV2 and TRBJ2-5; 10 nucleotides match TRBD2. This CDR3 contains 16 residues. CDR1 is SNHLY, CDR2 FYNNEI, per germline. The trim removed 5 bases at V and 5 bases at J, leaving 11 bases unmatched.

The J gene is TRBJ1-6, the V gene TRBV19; tentative D call: TRBD1 (5 bases). Per the germline V gene, CDR1 is LNHDA and CDR2 is SQIVND (reference sequence). The CDR3 covers 14 residues. Trimming shortened V by 6 bases and J by 5 bases, and 11 bases separated the two germline ends. CDR3 region: CASRMDNNNSPLHF. The CDR3 DNA sequence: TGTGCCAGTAGGATGGACAACAATAATTCACCCCTCCACTTT.

The chain joins TRBV29-1 to TRBJ1-1, with D tentatively TRBD1 (5 bases). Trimming pared 7 bases from V and 4 bases from J, leaving 19 bases between. Germline V gene data show CDR1 as SQVTM and CDR2 as ANQGSEA. CDR3 length equals 14 residues. The CDR3 reads CSATGGVQGTEAFF. The CDR3 DNA reads as TGCAGCGCAACCGGAGGGGTGCAGGGCACTGAAGCTTTCTTT.

The V gene is TRBV27, the J gene TRBJ1-6; D might be TRBD1 (5 bases). Trimming shortened V by 4 bases and J by 7 bases, and 11 bases separated the two germline ends. The CDR3 has 14 residues. Per germline, CDR1 MNHEY and CDR2 SMNVEV (reference sequence). CDR3 nucleotide sequence: TGTGCCAGCAGTTACGACAGTAGGAATTCACCCCTCCACTTT. Protein: CASSYDSRNSPLHF.

This clone was recorded once. The chain has TRBV30 and TRBJ1-1; 7 bases are shared with TRBD1. Germline trimming cut 3 bases from V and 5 bases from J; bases unmatched to any gene: 9. CDR3 size: 14 residues. CDR1 is GTSNPN, CDR2 SVGIG, per germline (reference sequence). The CDR3 nucleotides read TGTGCCTGGAGCAGACAGGGAATCGGAACTGAAGCTTTCTTT. Its protein product is CAWSRQGIGTEAFF.

The DNA of the CDR3 is TGTGCCAGCAGTCCCCACAGGGGGCCTGAAAAACTGTTTTTT. It codes for CASSPHRGPEKLFF. The V and J genes are TRBV25-1 and TRBJ1-4, with 9 bases identical to TRBD1. The CDR3 length is 14 residues. Germline values: CDR1 MGHDK, CDR2 SYGVNS. V lost 5 bases, J lost 7 bases, and 5 bases stayed unmatched.

The CDR3 protein is CSVHQALVTDTQYF. DNA of the CDR3: TGCAGCGTTCATCAGGCCCTGGTCACAGATACGCAGTATTTT. The gene calls are TRBV29-1 and TRBJ2-3; unclear D gene. The germline V gene encodes CDR1 SQVTM and CDR2 ANQGSEA. The ends were cut back, 5 bases at V and 2 bases at J, with 14 bases in the middle. The CDR3 is 14 amino acids.

The V call is TRBV6-6, the J call TRBJ1-1; 7 bases fit TRBD1. The CDR3 loop spans 15 amino acids. In germline, CDR1 is MNHNY, CDR2 SVGAGI (reference sequence). V lost 6 bases to trimming and J lost 1 base; unmatched junction nucleotides: 8. CDR3 sequence (DNA): TGTGCCAGCAGGGACCGGGACAGTGAGAACACTGAAGCTTTCTTT. This translates into CASRDRDSENTEAFF.

J is TRBJ2-3 and V is TRBV7-2; D is perhaps TRBD2 (6 bases). Germline V gene data show CDR1 as SGHTA and CDR2 as FQGNSA. This CDR3 has 17 residues. The V end lost 2 bases, the J end lost 6 bases, and 21 bases lay between the germline ends. CDR3 DNA sequence: TGTGCCAGCAGCTTATCAGGCGGGGCCCTCCCTTCTGATACGCAGTATTTT. It encodes CASSLSGGALPSDTQYF.

The chain couples TRBV10-2 to TRBJ1-1; no clear D. Germline lookup yields CDR1 WSHSY and CDR2 SAAADI. The CDR3 spans 11 residues. V was pared by 2 bases and J by 10 bases, with 8 bases between. CDR3 bases: TGCGCCAGCAGTGAGGACACAATAGCTTTCTTT. It codes for CASSEDTIAFF.

The J gene is TRBJ1-2, the V gene TRBV9, with 9 bases that match TRBD1. The CDR3 consists of 17 residues. Per germline, CDR1 SGDLS and CDR2 YYNGEE. V trimming: 4 bases; J trimming: 8 bases; junction bases outside the gene matches: 18. CDR3 in amino acids: CASSPSQGTGPLRGYTF. CDR3 DNA: TGTGCCAGCAGCCCATCCCAAGGGACAGGGCCCCTCCGGGGCTACACCTTC.

CDR3 nucleotides: TGTGCCAGCAGCTTAGGAGGCGGTGGGGCGCATGGACAGCCCCAGCATTTT. As protein: CASSLGGGGAHGQPQHF. V is TRBV7-8 and J is TRBJ1-5; TRBD1 is a possible D gene (5 bases). This CDR3 is 17 amino acids long. Germline V CDR1 and CDR2: SGHVS, FQNEAQ. Trimming stripped 1 base from V and 7 bases from J, with 20 bases between.